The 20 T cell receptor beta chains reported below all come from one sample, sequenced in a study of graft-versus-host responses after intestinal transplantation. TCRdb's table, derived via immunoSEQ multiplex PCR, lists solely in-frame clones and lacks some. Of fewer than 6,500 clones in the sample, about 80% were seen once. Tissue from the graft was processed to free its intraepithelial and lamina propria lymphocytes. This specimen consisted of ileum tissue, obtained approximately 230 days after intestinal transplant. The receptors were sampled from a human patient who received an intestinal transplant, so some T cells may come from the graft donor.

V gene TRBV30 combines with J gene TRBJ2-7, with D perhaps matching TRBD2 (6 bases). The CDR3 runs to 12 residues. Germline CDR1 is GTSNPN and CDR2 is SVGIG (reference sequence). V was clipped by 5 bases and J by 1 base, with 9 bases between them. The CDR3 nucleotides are TGTGCCTGGGACGGGGGATCCTACGAGCAGTACTTC. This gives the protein CAWDGGSYEQYF.

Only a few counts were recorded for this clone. CDR3 coding DNA: TGTGCCAGCAGGAAGGGACAGGTTCCGGGCACTGAAGCTTTCTTT. Protein sequence: CASRKGQVPGTEAFF. This chain uses TRBV6-5 with TRBJ1-1, with 8 bases that match TRBD1. The V segment lost 6 bases and the J segment 4 bases; nucleotides outside the gene matches: 10. The germline CDR1 and CDR2 sequences are MNHEY and SVGAGI. The CDR3 covers 15 residues.

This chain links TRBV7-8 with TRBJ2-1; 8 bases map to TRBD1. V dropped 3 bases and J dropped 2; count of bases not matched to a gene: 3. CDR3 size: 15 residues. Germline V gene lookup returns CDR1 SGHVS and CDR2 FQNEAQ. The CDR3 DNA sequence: TGTGCCAGCAGCTTCAGGACAGGGACCTACAATGAGCAGTTCTTC. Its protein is CASSFRTGTYNEQFF.

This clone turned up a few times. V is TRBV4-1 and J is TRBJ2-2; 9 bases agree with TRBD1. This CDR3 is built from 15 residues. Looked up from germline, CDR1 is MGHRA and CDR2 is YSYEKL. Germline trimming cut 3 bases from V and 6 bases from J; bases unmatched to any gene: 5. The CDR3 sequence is CASSQDRGWAGELFF. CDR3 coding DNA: TGCGCCAGCAGCCAGGACAGGGGATGGGCCGGGGAGCTGTTTTTT.

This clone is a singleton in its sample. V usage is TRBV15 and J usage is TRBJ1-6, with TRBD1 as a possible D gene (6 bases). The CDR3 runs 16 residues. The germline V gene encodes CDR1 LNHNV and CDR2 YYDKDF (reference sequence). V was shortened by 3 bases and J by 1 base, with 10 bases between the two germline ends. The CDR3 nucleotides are TGTGCCACCAGCAGCCGCAGGGGTTCCTATAATTCACCCCTCCACTTT. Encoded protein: CATSSRRGSYNSPLHF. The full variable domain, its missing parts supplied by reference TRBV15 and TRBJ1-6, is DAMVIQNPRYQVTQFGKPVTLSCSQTLNHNVMYWYQQKSSQAPKLLFHYYDKDFNNEADTPDNFQSRRPNTSFCFLDIRSPGLGDTAMYLCATSSRRGSYNSPLHFGNGTRLTVT.

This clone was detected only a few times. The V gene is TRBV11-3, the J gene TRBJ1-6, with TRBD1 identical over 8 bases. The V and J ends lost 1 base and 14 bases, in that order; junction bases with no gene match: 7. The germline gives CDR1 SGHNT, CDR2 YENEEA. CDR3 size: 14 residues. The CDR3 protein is CASSLVVQGAALHF. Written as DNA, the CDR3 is TGTGCCAGCAGCTTAGTGGTTCAGGGGGCAGCCCTCCACTTT.

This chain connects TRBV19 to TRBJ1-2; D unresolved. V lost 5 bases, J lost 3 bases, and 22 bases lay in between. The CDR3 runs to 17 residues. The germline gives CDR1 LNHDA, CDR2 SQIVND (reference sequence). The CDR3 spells CASSHQTGKLLDYGYTF. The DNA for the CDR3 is TGTGCCAGTAGTCACCAAACCGGGAAACTCCTAGACTATGGCTACACCTTC.

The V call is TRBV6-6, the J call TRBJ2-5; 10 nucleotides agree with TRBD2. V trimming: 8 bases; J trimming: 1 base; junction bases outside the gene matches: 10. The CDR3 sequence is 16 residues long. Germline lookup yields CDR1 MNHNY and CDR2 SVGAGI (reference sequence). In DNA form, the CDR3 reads TGTGCCAGCGGCACCATAGCGGGGGGCTTCCAAGAGACCCAGTACTTC. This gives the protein CASGTIAGGFQETQYF.

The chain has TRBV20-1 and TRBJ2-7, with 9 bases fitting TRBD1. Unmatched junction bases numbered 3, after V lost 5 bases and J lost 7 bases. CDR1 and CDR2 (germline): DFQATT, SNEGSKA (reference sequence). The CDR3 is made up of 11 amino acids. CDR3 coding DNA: TGCAGTGCTGGGGACAGGGTGGAGCAGTACTTC. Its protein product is CSAGDRVEQYF.

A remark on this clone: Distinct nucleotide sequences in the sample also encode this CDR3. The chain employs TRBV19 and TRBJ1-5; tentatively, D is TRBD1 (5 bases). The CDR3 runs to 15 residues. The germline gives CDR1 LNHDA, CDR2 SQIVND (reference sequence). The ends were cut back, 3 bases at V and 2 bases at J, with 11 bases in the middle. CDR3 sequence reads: CASSIGQGGNQPQHF. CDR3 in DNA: TGTGCCAGTAGTATCGGGCAGGGTGGCAATCAGCCCCAGCATTTT.

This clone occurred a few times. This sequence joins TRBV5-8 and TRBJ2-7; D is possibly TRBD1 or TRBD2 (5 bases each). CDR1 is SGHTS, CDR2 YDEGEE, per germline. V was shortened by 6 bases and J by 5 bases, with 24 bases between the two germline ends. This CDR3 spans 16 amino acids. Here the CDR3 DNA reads TGTGCCAGCATCGCCAGAGGGACCGCCCGGTCCGACGAGCAGTACTTC. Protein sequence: CASIARGTARSDEQYF.

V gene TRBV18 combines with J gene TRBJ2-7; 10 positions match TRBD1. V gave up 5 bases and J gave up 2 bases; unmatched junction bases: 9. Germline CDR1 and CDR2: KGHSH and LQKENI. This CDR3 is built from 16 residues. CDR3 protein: CASSAQGQGMTYEQYF. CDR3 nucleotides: TGTGCCAGCTCAGCCCAGGGACAGGGGATGACCTACGAGCAGTACTTC.

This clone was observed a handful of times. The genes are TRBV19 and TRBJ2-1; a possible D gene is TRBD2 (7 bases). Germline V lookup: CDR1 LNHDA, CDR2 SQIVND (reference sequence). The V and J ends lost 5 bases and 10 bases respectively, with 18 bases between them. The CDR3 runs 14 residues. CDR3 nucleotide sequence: TGTGCCAGTAGTTCCCAGGGAGGGGGGGGCGAGCAGTTCTTC. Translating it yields CASSSQGGGGEQFF.

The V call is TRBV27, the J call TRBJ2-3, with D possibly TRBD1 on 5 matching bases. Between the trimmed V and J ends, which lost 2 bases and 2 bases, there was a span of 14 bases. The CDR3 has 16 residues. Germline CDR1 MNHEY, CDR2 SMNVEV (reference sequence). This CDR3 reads CASSLGRGLNTDTQYF. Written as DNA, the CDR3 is TGTGCCAGCAGTTTAGGTAGGGGCTTGAACACAGATACGCAGTATTTT.

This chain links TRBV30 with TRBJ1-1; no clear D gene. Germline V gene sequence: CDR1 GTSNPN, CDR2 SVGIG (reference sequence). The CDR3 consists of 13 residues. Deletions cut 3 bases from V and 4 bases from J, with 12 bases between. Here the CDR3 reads CAWRAPGFTEAFF. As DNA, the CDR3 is TGTGCCTGGAGGGCACCGGGTTTCACTGAAGCTTTCTTT.

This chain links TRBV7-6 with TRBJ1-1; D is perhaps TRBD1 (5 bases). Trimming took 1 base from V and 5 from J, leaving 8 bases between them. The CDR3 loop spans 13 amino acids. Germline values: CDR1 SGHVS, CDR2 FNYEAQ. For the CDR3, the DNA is TGTGCCAGCAGCTTAGATCAGGGAACTGAAGCTTTCTTT. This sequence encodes CASSLDQGTEAFF.

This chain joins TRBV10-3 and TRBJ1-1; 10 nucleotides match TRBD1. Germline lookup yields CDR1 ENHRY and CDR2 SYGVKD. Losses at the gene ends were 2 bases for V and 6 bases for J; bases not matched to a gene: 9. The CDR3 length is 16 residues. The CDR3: CAISELRTGGGPEAFF. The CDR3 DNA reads TGTGCCATCAGTGAGCTTAGGACAGGGGGGGGCCCTGAAGCTTTCTTT.

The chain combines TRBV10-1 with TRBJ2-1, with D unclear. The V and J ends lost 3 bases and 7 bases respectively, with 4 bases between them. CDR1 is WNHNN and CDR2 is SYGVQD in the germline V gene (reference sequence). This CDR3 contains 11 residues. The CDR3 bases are TGCGCCAGCAGTGAACGGAATGAGCAGTTCTTC. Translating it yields CASSERNEQFF.

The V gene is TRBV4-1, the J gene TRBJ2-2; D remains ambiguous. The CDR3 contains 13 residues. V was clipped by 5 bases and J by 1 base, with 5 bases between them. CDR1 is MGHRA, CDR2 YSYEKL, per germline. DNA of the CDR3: TGCGCCAGCAGCTACAAGAACACCGGGGAGCTGTTTTTT. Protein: CASSYKNTGELFF.

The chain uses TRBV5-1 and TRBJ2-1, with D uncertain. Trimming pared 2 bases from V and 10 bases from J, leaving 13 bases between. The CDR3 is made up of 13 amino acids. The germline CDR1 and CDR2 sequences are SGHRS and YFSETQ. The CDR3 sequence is CASSFRAEGEQFF. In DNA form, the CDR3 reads TGCGCCAGCAGCTTTCGAGCCGAAGGGGAGCAGTTCTTC. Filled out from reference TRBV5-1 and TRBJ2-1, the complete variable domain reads KAGVTQTPRYLIKTRGQQVTLSCSPISGHRSVSWYQQTPGQGLQFLFEYFSETQRNKGNFPGRFSGRQFSNSRSEMNVSTLELGDSALYLCASSFRAEGEQFFGPGTRLTVL.